This T cell receptor beta chain derives from a study of shared clonotypes between healthy human individuals. Study information: CD4 naive and memory got three plates each, CD8 naive two, CD8 memory one.

Germline lookup yields CDR1 SGHTA and CDR2 FQGNSA. The trim removed 4 bases at V and 12 bases at J, leaving 10 bases unmatched. The CDR3 sequence is 14 residues long. Broader study findings: It was the non-shared clonotypes that had lower generation probabilities than clonotypes shared by all four donors. The genetic and exposure-history diversity represented was limited by few donors.

This clone was picked up a small number of times. What it recognizes is unknown. Authors' methods: ImmunoSEQ junction-only sequences lacked quality scores, so their filtering differed. Assay used: immunoSEQ multiplex PCR; TCRdb lists only in-frame clones, some missing. V and J calls and clone size are those listed in that table; D and trimming were worked out from the DNA. This sample has some 2,500,000 clones, with over 85% found just once. The chain employs TRBV7-2 and TRBJ2-4; 9 bases fit TRBD1. The TCR sequence derives from a man younger than 30 in good health. Some clones in this sample may be carry-over from other donors' samples. Sequences were obtained from naive CD4+ T cells from PBMCs. Noted subset: CD45RA+ positively selected. In nucleotides, the CDR3 is TGTGCCAGCAGCTCGTTCATACAGGGGGCGGCTCAGTACTTC. This gives the protein CASSSFIQGAAQYF.